This T cell receptor beta chain was retrieved from a study of technical replicates of blood from a handful of donors. Trimming at V came to 5 bases and at J to 6 bases, leaving 5 bases not matched to a gene. In germline, CDR1 is MDHEN, CDR2 SYDVKM. The CDR3 is made up of 15 amino acids. Repertoires were generated with immunoSEQ multiplex PCR, while TCRdb's copy carries only in-frame clones and drops some. The data show about 93,000 clones, about 96% seen once. This clonotype was sampled from a human donor in good health. V usage is TRBV28 and J usage is TRBJ2-2, with 11 nucleotides matching TRBD1. Sequenced input: T cells isolated from PBMCs. CDR3: CASSLRDRGSGELFF. CDR3 nucleotide sequence: TGTGCCAGCAGTCTCCGGGACAGGGGGTCCGGGGAGCTGTTTTTT.